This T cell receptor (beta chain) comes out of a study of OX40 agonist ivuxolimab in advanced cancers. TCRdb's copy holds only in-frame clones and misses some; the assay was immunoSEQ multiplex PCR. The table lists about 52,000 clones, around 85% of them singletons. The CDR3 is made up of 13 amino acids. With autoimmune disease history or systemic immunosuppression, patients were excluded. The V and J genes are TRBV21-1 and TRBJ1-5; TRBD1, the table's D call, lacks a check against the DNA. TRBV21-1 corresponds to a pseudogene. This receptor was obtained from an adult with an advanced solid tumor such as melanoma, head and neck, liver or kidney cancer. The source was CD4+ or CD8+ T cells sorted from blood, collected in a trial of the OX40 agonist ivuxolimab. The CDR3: CASRITGYQPQHF. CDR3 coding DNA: TGTGCCAGCAGGATAACAGGGTATCAGCCCCAGCATTTT.